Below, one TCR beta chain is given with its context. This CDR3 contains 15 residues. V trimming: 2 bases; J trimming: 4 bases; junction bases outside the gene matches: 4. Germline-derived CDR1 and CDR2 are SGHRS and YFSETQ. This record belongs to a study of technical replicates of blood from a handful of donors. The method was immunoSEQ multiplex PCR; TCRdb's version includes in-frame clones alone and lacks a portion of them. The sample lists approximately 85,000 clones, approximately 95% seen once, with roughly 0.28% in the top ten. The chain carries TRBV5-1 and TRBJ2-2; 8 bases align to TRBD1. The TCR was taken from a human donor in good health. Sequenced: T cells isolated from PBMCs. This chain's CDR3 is CASSLTGGGTGELFF. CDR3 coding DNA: TGCGCCAGCAGCTTAACAGGGGGAGGCACCGGGGAGCTGTTTTTT.